This T cell receptor (beta chain) came from a study of blood T cell repertoires in COVID-19 (TCRdb year 2020). As for the study more broadly: Samples from collaborators originated in the United States, Italy and Spain and spanned both the acute and convalescent phases of COVID-19. The prospective study material was composed of cDNA or gDNA derived from T cells, B-cell-depleted T cells, or PBMCs. The dataset comprised deeply sampled blood TCRbeta repertoires from subjects exposed to, actively infected with, or recovered from COVID-19. A freely available public database, intended as a resource for researchers studying the immune response to SARS-CoV-2, is where the repertoires were released. Samples were obtained from the ongoing ImmuneRACE study (first 160 participants) and from over 1,000 subjects provided by 6 global collaborators. Nearly every sample came with metadata listing a de-identified subject ID, COVID-19 status, age in years and sex. Where available, HLA class I and class II types were obtained from metadata supplied by the sample provider rather than from assay-based typing.

CDR1 SQVTM and CDR2 ANQGSEA were looked up in the germline V gene. Trimmed from V: 4 bases; trimmed from J: 8 bases; junction bases lacking a gene match: 6. From the cysteine up to the phenylalanine, the CDR3 has a length of 12 residues. Just CDR3 DNA is preserved here, 36 bases in frame from base 1. On the study overall, not on this receptor specifically: How much clinical and demographic metadata was included differed by source and by participant, and the metadata was provided uncurated.

Collaborating institutions collected whole blood in K2EDTA tubes following their own protocols. For TCRbeta analysis, collaborator samples were shipped as frozen whole blood, as isolated PBMCs, or as DNA extracted from either sample type. Regarding this clone: Its antigen is currently not known. No much larger clone exists at a distance of one base, and base qualities are not known.

The immunoSEQ Assay, a bias-controlled multiplex PCR, was used to amplify TCRbeta CDR3 regions from genomic DNA. Regarding the original processing steps: The number of nucleated cells in each sample was estimated by amplification of reference gene primers within the assay. To quantify the absolute abundance of each unique TCRbeta CDR3 rearrangement, sequence reads were collapsed and filtered. For each sample, productive Simpson clonality was calculated as the square root of Simpson's diversity index over productive rearrangements. In TCRdb, the immuneACCESS table is reduced to in-frame sequences with V and J assigned. These tables do not hold every clone; where another copy was compared, an unresolved V gene accounts for under half, and the others remain unexplained. Clone size and the V and J calls come from that table; the DNA yielded D and trimming. For this sample there are about 110,000 clones; roughly four fifths appear just once. The ten largest clones capture 16% of the sample.

The origin of this receptor is a woman aged 55-69 years with acute or convalescent COVID-19. Sequenced: peripheral blood. The chain couples TRBV29-1 to TRBJ1-2; 8 middle bases align to TRBD1. For the CDR3, the sequence is CSVAQGARGYTF. In nucleotides, the sequence is TGCAGCGTTGCGCAGGGGGCGCGGGGCTACACCTTC.